A single sample gave rise to the 15 T cell receptor beta chains below, sequenced in a study of T-cell reconstitution after alpha-beta-depleted transplantation in children. A library of TCRbeta sequences, prepared with unique molecular identifiers, was generated. MiXCR was run by TCRdb on the PCR reads, yielding one entry per CDR3 protein. This sample has 750,000 to 950,000 distinct CDR3 sequences, with 15% to 20% found just once. The sequences come from PBMCs, mostly from graft donor cells, collected 360 days after TCRalphabeta/CD19-depleted stem cell transplant. All receptors come from a male patient younger than 18 who had a stem cell transplant for acute lymphoblastic leukemia, so the T cells may come from the graft donor.

This clonotype has more than one count but fewer than ten. The rearrangement links TRBV6-1 to TRBJ2-1; 10 bases are shared with TRBD2. Germline V CDR1 and CDR2: MNHNS, SASEGT. The ends lost 7 bases at V and 4 bases at J; junction bases unmatched: 19. CDR3 length: 19 amino acids. In nucleotides, the CDR3 is TGTGCCAGCACCCCTCGGAGGCTAGCGGGGGAAGGACTTTACAATGAGCAGTTCTTC. Its translation is CASTPRRLAGEGLYNEQFF.

This clonotype was seen a few times. DNA for the CDR3: TGTGCCAGCAGCTCCAGGGCGGGGCACCGACTGTTTTTT. Its translation: CASSSRAGHRLFF. This sequence joins TRBV11-2 and TRBJ1-4; D perhaps matches TRBD1 (5 bases). V lost 4 bases and J lost 13, with 16 bases in between. The CDR3 consists of 13 residues. Per germline, CDR1 SGHAT and CDR2 FQNNGV. The full variable domain, with the rest looked up from reference TRBV11-2 and TRBJ1-4, is EAGVAQSPRYKIIEKRQSVAFWCNPISGHATLYWYQQILGQGPKLLIQFQNNGVVDDSQLPKDRFSAERLKGVDSTLKIQPAKLEDSAVYLCASSSRAGHRLFFGSGTQLSVL.

A few counts support this clonotype. V is TRBV5-1 and J is TRBJ1-1; D perhaps matches TRBD1 (5 bases). Germline CDR1 SGHRS, CDR2 YFSETQ. The CDR3 is 15 residues long. Trimming pared 4 bases from V and 0 bases from J, leaving 13 bases between. CDR3 nucleotides: TGCGCCAGCAGCCCACCGCTGGGGGTGAACACTGAAGCTTTCTTT. It translates to CASSPPLGVNTEAFF.

This clonotype has at least ten counts. This chain uses TRBV29-1 with TRBJ2-1; TRBD2 is a possible D gene (6 bases). CDR3 length equals 17 residues. Germline-derived CDR1 and CDR2 are SQVTM and ANQGSEA. V shed 2 bases and J shed 6 bases, with 23 bases lying between them. The chain's CDR3 is CSVELRDRPRVPNEQFF. The CDR3 DNA reads TGCAGCGTTGAATTGCGGGATCGTCCCCGGGTCCCCAATGAGCAGTTCTTC.

This clonotype was found a few times. V usage is TRBV7-7 and J usage is TRBJ2-1, with TRBD2 matching over 10 bases. The CDR3 covers 15 residues. Losses at the gene ends were 2 bases for V and 8 bases for J; bases not matched to a gene: 6. Germline lookup yields CDR1 SSHAT and CDR2 FNYEAQ (reference sequence). For the CDR3, the DNA is TGTGCCAGCAGCTTACTAGCGGGAGAAGGGTATGAGCAGTTCTTC. As protein: CASSLLAGEGYEQFF. Full variable domain (rest looked up from reference TRBV7-7 and TRBJ2-1): GAGVSQSPRYKVTKRGQDVTLRCDPISSHATLYWYQQALGQGPEFLTYFNYEAQPDKSGLPSDRFSAERPEGSISTLTIQRTEQRDSAMYRCASSLLAGEGYEQFFGPGTRLTVL.

This sequence joins TRBV18 and TRBJ1-1; no clear D. The CDR3 is 13 amino acids. With 0 bases removed from V and 4 bases from J, the gap between germline ends came to 6 bases. Per germline, CDR1 KGHSH and CDR2 LQKENI. The CDR3 sequence is CASSPPLRTEAFF. The CDR3 DNA reads TGTGCCAGCTCACCACCATTACGCACTGAAGCTTTCTTT.

V and J are TRBV10-3 and TRBJ2-5; D ambiguous. Trimming took off 11 bases at V and 1 base at J, with 11 bases between the two ends. This CDR3 has 12 amino acids. Germline V CDR1 and CDR2: ENHRY, SYGVKD. For the CDR3, the DNA is TGTGCCGTCCTTGGCCCCCAAGAGACCCAGTACTTC. Residues: CAVLGPQETQYF.

The V call is TRBV18, the J call TRBJ2-7, with D hard to call. V was trimmed by 4 bases and J by 2 bases, leaving 15 bases between them. This CDR3 region has 15 residues. Germline V gene data show CDR1 as KGHSH and CDR2 as LQKENI. DNA of the CDR3: TGTGCCAGCTCACGCGTCGGGCCGACCACCTACGAGCAGTACTTC. This translates into CASSRVGPTTYEQYF.

This clonotype was seen only a few times. This chain links TRBV7-6 with TRBJ1-2, with 7 bases fitting TRBD1. Germline assignment: CDR1 SGHVS and CDR2 FNYEAQ. This CDR3 comprises 13 residues. V lost 5 bases to trimming and J lost 5 bases; unmatched junction nucleotides: 5. This chain's CDR3 is CASSPGTEYGYTF. CDR3 sequence (DNA): TGTGCCAGCAGCCCCGGGACAGAATATGGCTACACCTTC.

This clonotype occurred a few times. V and J are TRBV7-9 and TRBJ2-2, with D possibly being TRBD2 (6 bases). Germline V gives CDR1 SEHNR, CDR2 FQNEAQ (reference sequence). Between the trimmed V and J ends, which lost 3 bases and 2 bases, there was a span of 16 bases. The CDR3 length is 17 residues. CDR3 region: CASSLAGSGENTGELFF. The CDR3 DNA reads as TGTGCCAGCAGCTTGGCCGGGTCGGGAGAAAACACCGGGGAGCTGTTTTTT. The full variable domain, in which reference TRBV7-9 and TRBJ2-2 provide the parts outside the CDR3, is DTGVSQNPRHKITKRGQNVTFRCDPISEHNRLYWYRQTLGQGPEFLTYFQNEAQLEKSRLLSDRFSAERPKGSFSTLEIQRTEQGDSAMYLCASSLAGSGENTGELFFGEGSRLTVL.

This clonotype turned up a few times. The rearrangement links TRBV7-9 to TRBJ1-1; 10 bases agree with TRBD1. V lost 4 bases and J lost 5; bases outside the gene matches: 7. Germline CDR1 SEHNR, CDR2 FQNEAQ (reference sequence). CDR3 length: 15 residues. CDR3 nucleotides: TGTGCCAGCAGCTCCTACCGGACAGGGGGAACTGAAGCTTTCTTT. Residues: CASSSYRTGGTEAFF.

This chain joins TRBV29-1 and TRBJ2-3; D is unclear. CDR3 length equals 15 residues. The V end was cut by 3 bases, the J end by 4 bases, with 17 bases between. Germline CDR1 is SQVTM and CDR2 is ANQGSEA. The CDR3 region has the DNA TGCAGCGTTGAGTTTTTGGCCCTCGCCCCAGATACGCAGTATTTT. Translation: CSVEFLALAPDTQYF.

V gene TRBV27 combines with J gene TRBJ2-7; 16 bases align to TRBD2. Looked up from germline, CDR1 is MNHEY and CDR2 is SMNVEV (reference sequence). The CDR3 sequence is 19 residues long. J was trimmed by 0 bases and V by 6 bases; bases with no gene match: 11. The CDR3 DNA reads as TGTGCCAGCAGGACGCCGGGACTAGCGGGAGGGCCTAGCTCCTACGAGCAGTACTTC. This translates into CASRTPGLAGGPSSYEQYF.

This clonotype was counted a few times. V usage is TRBV4-2 and J usage is TRBJ2-7; TRBD2 is a possible D gene (6 bases). Trimming took 0 bases from V and 2 from J, leaving 17 bases between them. CDR1 LGHNA and CDR2 YNFKEQ come from the germline V gene. The CDR3 has 17 residues. CDR3 DNA sequence: TGTGCCAGCAGCCAAGAAGGGTCGGGACTGCTTGCCTACGAGCAGTACTTC. Translating gives CASSQEGSGLLAYEQYF.

The sample holds many counts of this clonotype. This rearrangement joins TRBV7-8 to TRBJ1-2; 7 bases are a match to TRBD1. Germline CDR1 reads SGHVS; CDR2 reads FQNEAQ. The CDR3 is made up of 16 amino acids. J was trimmed by 1 base and V by 5 bases; bases with no gene match: 10. The CDR3 spells CASSPPGTVLNYGYTF. CDR3 DNA: TGTGCCAGCAGCCCACCTGGGACAGTCCTTAACTATGGCTACACCTTC.